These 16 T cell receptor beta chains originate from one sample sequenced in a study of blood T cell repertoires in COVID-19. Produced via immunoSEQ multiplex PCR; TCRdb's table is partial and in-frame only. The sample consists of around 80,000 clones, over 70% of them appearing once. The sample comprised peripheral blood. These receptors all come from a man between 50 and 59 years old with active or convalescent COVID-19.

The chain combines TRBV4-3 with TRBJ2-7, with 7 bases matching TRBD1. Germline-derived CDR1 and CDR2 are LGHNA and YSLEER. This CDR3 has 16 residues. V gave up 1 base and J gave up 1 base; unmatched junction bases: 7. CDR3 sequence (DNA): TGCGCCAGCAGCCAAGCCGCAGGGGGTGGGTCCTACGAGCAGTACTTC. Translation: CASSQAAGGGSYEQYF.

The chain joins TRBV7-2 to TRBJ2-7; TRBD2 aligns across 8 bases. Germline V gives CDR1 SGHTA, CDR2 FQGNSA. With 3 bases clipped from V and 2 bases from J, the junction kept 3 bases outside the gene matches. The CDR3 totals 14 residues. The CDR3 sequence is CASSFGAGAYEQYF. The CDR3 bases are TGTGCCAGCAGCTTTGGAGCGGGAGCCTACGAGCAGTACTTC.

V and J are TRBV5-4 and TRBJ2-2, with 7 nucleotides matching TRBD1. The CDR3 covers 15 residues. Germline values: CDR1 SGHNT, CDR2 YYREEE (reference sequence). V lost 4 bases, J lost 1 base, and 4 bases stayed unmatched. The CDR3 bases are TGTGCCAGCAGCACGGGACAGCTGAACACCGGGGAGCTGTTTTTT. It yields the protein CASSTGQLNTGELFF.

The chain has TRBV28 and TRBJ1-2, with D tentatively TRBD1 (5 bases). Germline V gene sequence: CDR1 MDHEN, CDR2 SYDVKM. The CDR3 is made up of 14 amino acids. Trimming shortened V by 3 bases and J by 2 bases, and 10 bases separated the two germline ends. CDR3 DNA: TGTGCCAGCAGTTTGGGATCAGGGAACTATGGCTACACCTTC. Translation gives CASSLGSGNYGYTF.

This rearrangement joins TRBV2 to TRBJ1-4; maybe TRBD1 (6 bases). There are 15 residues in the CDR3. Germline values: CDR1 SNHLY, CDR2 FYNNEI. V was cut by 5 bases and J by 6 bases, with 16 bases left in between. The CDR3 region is CASSRRTVRDEKLFF. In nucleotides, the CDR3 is TGTGCCAGCAGTCGGCGGACAGTTCGGGATGAAAAACTGTTTTTT. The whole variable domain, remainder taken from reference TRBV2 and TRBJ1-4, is EPEVTQTPSHQVTQMGQEVILRCVPISNHLYFYWYRQILGQKVEFLVSFYNNEISEKSEIFDDQFSVERPDGSNFTLKIRSTKLEDSAMYFCASSRRTVRDEKLFFGSGTQLSVL.

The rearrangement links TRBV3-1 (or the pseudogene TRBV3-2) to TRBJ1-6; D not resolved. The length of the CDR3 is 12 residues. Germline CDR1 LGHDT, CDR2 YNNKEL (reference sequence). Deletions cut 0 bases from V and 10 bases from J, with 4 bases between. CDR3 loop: CASSQDRSPLHF. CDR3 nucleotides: TGTGCCAGCAGCCAAGATAGATCACCCCTCCACTTT.

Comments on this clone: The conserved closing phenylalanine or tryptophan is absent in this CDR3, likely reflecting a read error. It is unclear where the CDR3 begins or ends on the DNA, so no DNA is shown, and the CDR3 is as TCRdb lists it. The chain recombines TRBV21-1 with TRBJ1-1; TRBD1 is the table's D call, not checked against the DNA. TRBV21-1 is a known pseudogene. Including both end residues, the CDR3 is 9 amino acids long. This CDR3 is CASSRYRSG.

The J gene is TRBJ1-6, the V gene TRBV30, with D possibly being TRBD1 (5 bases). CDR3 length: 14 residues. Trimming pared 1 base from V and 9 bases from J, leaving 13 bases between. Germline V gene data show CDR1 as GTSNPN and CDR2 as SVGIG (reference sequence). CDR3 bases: TGTGCCTGGAGTGACCGGGGGAGGGGTTCACCCCTCCACTTT. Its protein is CAWSDRGRGSPLHF.

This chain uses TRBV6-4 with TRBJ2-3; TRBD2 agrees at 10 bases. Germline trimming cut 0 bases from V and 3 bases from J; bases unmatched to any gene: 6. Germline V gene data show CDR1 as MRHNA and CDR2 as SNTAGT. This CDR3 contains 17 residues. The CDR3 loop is CASSDSGAGGLTDTQYF. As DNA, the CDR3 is TGTGCCAGCAGTGACTCGGGAGCGGGGGGGCTGACAGATACGCAGTATTTT.

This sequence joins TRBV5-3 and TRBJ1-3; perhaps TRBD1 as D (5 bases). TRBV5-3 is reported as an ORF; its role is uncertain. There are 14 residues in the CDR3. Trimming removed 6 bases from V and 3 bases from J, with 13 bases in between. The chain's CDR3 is CARIPGAFGNTIYF. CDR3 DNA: TGTGCCAGAATTCCTGGGGCTTTTGGAAACACCATATATTTT.

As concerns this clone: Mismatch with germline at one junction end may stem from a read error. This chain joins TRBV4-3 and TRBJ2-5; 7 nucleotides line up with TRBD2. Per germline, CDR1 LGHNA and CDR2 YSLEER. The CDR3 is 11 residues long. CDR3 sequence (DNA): TGCGCCAGCAGCCAGGGAGGGACCAAGTACTTC. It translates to CASSQGGTKYF.

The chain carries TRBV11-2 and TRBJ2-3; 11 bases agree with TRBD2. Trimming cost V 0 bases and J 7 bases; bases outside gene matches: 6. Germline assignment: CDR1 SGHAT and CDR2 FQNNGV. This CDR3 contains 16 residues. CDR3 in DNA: TGTGCCAGCAGCTTAGATCCGACTAGCGGGGTTCATACGCAGTATTTT. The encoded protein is CASSLDPTSGVHTQYF.

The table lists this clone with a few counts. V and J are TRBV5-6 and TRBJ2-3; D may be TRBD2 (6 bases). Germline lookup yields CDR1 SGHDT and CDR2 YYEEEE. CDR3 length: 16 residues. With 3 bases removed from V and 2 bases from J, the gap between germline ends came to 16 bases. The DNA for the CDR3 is TGTGCCAGCAGCTCCTGGGGTAGCGGCCCCACAGATACGCAGTATTTT. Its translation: CASSSWGSGPTDTQYF. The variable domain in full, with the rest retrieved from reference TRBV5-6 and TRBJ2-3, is DAGVTQSPTHLIKTRGQQVTLRCSPKSGHDTVSWYQQALGQGPQFIFQYYEEEERQRGNFPDRFSGHQFPNYSSELNVNALLLGDSALYLCASSSWGSGPTDTQYFGPGTRLTVL.

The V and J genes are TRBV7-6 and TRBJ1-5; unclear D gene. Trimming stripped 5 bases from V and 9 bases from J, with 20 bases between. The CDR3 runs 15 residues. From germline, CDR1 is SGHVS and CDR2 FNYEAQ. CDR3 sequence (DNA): TGTGCCAGCAGCCGGGAGCAGGCCCACCGTGGGCCCCAGCATTTT. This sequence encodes CASSREQAHRGPQHF.

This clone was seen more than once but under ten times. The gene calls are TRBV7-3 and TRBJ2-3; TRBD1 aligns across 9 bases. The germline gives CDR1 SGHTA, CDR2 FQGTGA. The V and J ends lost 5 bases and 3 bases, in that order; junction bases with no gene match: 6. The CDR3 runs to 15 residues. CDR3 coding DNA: TGTGCCAGCAGCGGAACAGGGGGCGGGACAGATACGCAGTATTTT. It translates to CASSGTGGGTDTQYF.

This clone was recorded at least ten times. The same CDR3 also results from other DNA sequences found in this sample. The chain's CDR3 is CASSRDRMNTEAFF. CDR3 in DNA: TGTGCCAGCAGCCGGGACAGAATGAACACTGAAGCTTTCTTT. The V call is TRBV7-3, the J call TRBJ1-1; TRBD1 agrees at 7 bases. From germline, CDR1 is SGHTA and CDR2 FQGTGA. This CDR3 contains 14 residues. The trim removed 5 bases at V and 0 bases at J, leaving 3 bases unmatched.